A selection of T cell receptor beta chains follows, all from one sample in a study of T-cell memory formation after mild COVID-19. TCRdb processed the 5' RACE reads anew with MiXCR; each CDR3 protein has one entry. The table lists 40,000 or so distinct CDR3 sequences, less than 8% of them singletons. What was sequenced was PBMCs or a T cell subset sorted from them (not recorded which). The receptor set was obtained from an adult who had mild COVID-19 (a few samples of this study predate the infection). Cell type and time point are not known. The conserved cysteine and the conserved F or W are not part of the CDR3 here. The listing skips clone size in some rows; elsewhere it reads once, few, many or a size class.

v_gene	abundance	j_gene	CDR3aa
TRBV12-3/TRBV12-4	few	TRBJ2-7	ASSLSSGAYEQY
TRBV2	many	TRBJ2-2	ASRTSGSPTGELF
TRBV3-1	NA	TRBJ1-1	ASSRGRNTEAF
TRBV4-1	few	TRBJ1-2	ASSQVLKGAGNYGYT
TRBV5-1	NA	TRBJ2-1	ASSLSGAPYNEQF
TRBV5-1	many	TRBJ2-6	ASSEGLSSGANVLT
TRBV7-2	many	TRBJ1-1	ASSSYLTEAF
TRBV7-8	few	TRBJ1-4	ASSLAPGGRNEKLF
TRBV4-3	many	TRBJ1-5	ASSQGTGTVSQKH
TRBV28	few	TRBJ2-1	ASNGGSYNEQF
TRBV5-1	few	TRBJ2-2	ASSSQGARAGELF
TRBV29-1	NA	TRBJ2-1	SASKLAGGPGEQF
TRBV7-2	many	TRBJ2-7	ASRFGGGRVEQY
TRBV3-1	NA	TRBJ2-1	ASSRDRGRYEQF
TRBV7-9	many	TRBJ1-3	ASSFPPGNTIY
TRBV12-3/TRBV12-4	many	TRBJ1-2	ASSRYDRDIANYGYT
TRBV5-4	few	TRBJ2-7	ASTSPGQGATEQY
TRBV6-6	NA	TRBJ1-4	ASKKRDGANEKLF
TRBV6-2/TRBV6-3	NA	TRBJ2-1	ASSRLVYNEQF
TRBV30	NA	TRBJ2-4	AWSRQGRGIGAKNIQY
TRBV3-1	few	TRBJ2-5	ASSEGGETQY
TRBV7-2	many	TRBJ2-5	ASSTRQGSETQY
TRBV4-3	many	TRBJ2-3	ASSQDTSGSTDTQY
TRBV9	NA	TRBJ1-2	ASSVDPGSSYGYT
TRBV6-5	few	TRBJ1-1	ASSKRGQGNTEAF
TRBV7-9	many	TRBJ2-7	ASSRLAGGPYEQY
TRBV15	many	TRBJ1-5	ATSPGIYQPQH
TRBV15	many	TRBJ2-1	ATSRNYNEQF
TRBV20-1	few	TRBJ1-2	SARDLGGYT
TRBV5-3	NA	TRBJ2-3	ARSFTPGNTQY
TRBV20-1	many	TRBJ2-7	SARDRLGGSYEQY
TRBV6-5	few	TRBJ2-5	ASSYSGGGETQY
TRBV4-1	many	TRBJ2-1	ASSPSGGYNEQF
TRBV7-2	NA	TRBJ2-6	ASSYRDTLLSGANVLT
TRBV2	NA	TRBJ2-1	ASSERVAVDEQF
TRBV9	many	TRBJ2-1	ASSVVTNNNEQF
TRBV3-1	few	TRBJ1-6	ASSQDYGNYASPLH
TRBV5-1	many	TRBJ1-2	ASSPQGTARRVNGYT
TRBV9	many	TRBJ2-5	ASSVGGAEETQY
TRBV5-4	many	TRBJ1-1	ASSLPLQGTNTEAF
TRBV6-5	many	TRBJ1-1	ASRFNTEAF
TRBV4-1	many	TRBJ1-6	ASSIPGSPLH